The next 22 T cell receptor beta chains were all read from a single sample in a study of cytomegalovirus exposure and HLA in healthy donors (dated by TCRdb to about 2017). The library was obtained by the immunoSEQ multiplex PCR assay. For the multiplex PCR, a mixture combining 60 forward primers for TCR Vbeta segments and 13 reverse primers for TCR Jbeta segments was used. The table comes from immuneACCESS by way of TCRdb, which keeps in-frame sequences with V and J called. Part of the clones is missing from these tables; in studies checked, under half for an unresolved V gene and the rest for unknown reasons. This sample gives some 160,000 clones in total; roughly 80% of them show up just once. Approximately 1.4% of the sample is held by the ten biggest clonotypes. The sequenced sample consisted of PBMCs. The receptors were gathered from a woman in her twenties or thirties in good health and CMV-seronegative.

The chain recombines TRBV7-9 with TRBJ1-1; no definite D call. CDR3 size: 18 residues. Germline V lookup: CDR1 SEHNR, CDR2 FQNEAQ (reference sequence). Trimming left V 1 base short and J 3 bases short, with 21 bases between. The CDR3 coding sequence is TGTGCCAGCAGCTTAGGGGATCTCCGGGAGCCGAGGGACACTGAAGCTTTCTTT. Its protein is CASSLGDLREPRDTEAFF.

This clone was detected only a few times. This chain connects TRBV4-2 to TRBJ2-1; TRBD1 matches at 12 bases. With V trimmed by 4 bases and J by 0 bases, 10 bases remained unmatched. This CDR3 spans 19 amino acids. CDR1 and CDR2 (germline): LGHNA, YNFKEQ. The CDR3: CASSPPGQGAKSSYNEQFF. The CDR3 bases are TGTGCCAGCAGCCCGCCGGGACAGGGGGCTAAGAGCTCCTACAATGAGCAGTTCTTC.

This sequence joins TRBV5-1 and TRBJ1-5; unclear D gene. The length of the CDR3 is 15 residues. V shed 0 bases and J shed 8 bases, with 15 bases lying between them. Germline V gene data show CDR1 as SGHRS and CDR2 as YFSETQ. In DNA form, the CDR3 reads TGCGCCAGCAGCTTGGCTGGGCAGCGGGAGGAGCCCCAGCATTTT. Amino acids: CASSLAGQREEPQHF.

This clone appeared a single time. The chain is built from TRBV2 and TRBJ2-7; a possible D gene is TRBD1 (6 bases). Per the germline V gene, CDR1 is SNHLY and CDR2 is FYNNEI. V was pared by 6 bases and J by 7 bases, with 16 bases between. The CDR3 spans 13 residues. Here the CDR3 reads CASSGTPVGEQYF. CDR3 nucleotide sequence: TGTGCCAGCAGCGGGACACCCGTAGGGGAGCAGTACTTC. Full variable domain (missing parts from reference TRBV2 and TRBJ2-7): EPEVTQTPSHQVTQMGQEVILRCVPISNHLYFYWYRQILGQKVEFLVSFYNNEISEKSEIFDDQFSVERPDGSNFTLKIRSTKLEDSAMYFCASSGTPVGEQYFGPGTRLTVT.

The chain couples TRBV19 to TRBJ1-1; D possibly corresponds to TRBD1 (5 bases). The germline V and J ends were trimmed by 3 bases and 6 bases, with 14 bases remaining between them. CDR1 is LNHDA and CDR2 is SQIVND in the germline V gene (reference sequence). This CDR3 has 14 residues. CDR3 nucleotides: TGTGCCAGTAGTATCACCCGGGGGAAGCCTGAAGCTTTCTTT. This gives the protein CASSITRGKPEAFF.

In this sample, this clone turned up once. The rearrangement uses TRBV5-4 and TRBJ1-1; 7 nucleotides agree with TRBD1. The V and J ends lost 5 bases and 5 bases, in that order; junction bases with no gene match: 18. The CDR3 is 17 amino acids. Germline-derived CDR1 and CDR2 are SGHNT and YYREEE (reference sequence). The CDR3 sequence is CASSFGGKTGRVTEAFF. The CDR3 DNA follows: TGTGCCAGCAGTTTTGGGGGGAAGACAGGGCGAGTAACTGAAGCTTTCTTT. The whole variable domain, filled in from reference TRBV5-4 and TRBJ1-1, reads ETGVTQSPTHLIKTRGQQVTLRCSSQSGHNTVSWYQQALGQGPQFIFQYYREEENGRGNFPPRFSGLQFPNYSSELNVNALELDDSALYLCASSFGGKTGRVTEAFFGQGTRLTVV.

This clone appeared a single time. This chain joins TRBV14 and TRBJ2-2; D uncertain. Germline CDR1 is SGHDN and CDR2 is FVKESK. CDR3 size: 16 residues. V lost 0 bases and J 2 bases, leaving 10 bases between the germline ends. Here the CDR3 DNA reads TGTGCCAGCAGCCAAGATTGGCTAGTAAACACCGGGGAGCTGTTTTTT. Protein: CASSQDWLVNTGELFF. Full variable domain (missing parts from reference TRBV14 and TRBJ2-2): EAGVTQFPSHSVIEKGQTVTLRCDPISGHDNLYWYRRVMGKEIKFLLHFVKESKQDESGMPNNRFLAERTGGTYSTLKVQPAELEDSGVYFCASSQDWLVNTGELFFGEGSRLTVL.

The chain joins TRBV6-1 to TRBJ1-1; D is possibly TRBD1 (5 bases). Trimming pared 6 bases from V and 3 bases from J, leaving 11 bases between. CDR3 length: 13 residues. CDR1 and CDR2 from the germline V gene are MNHNS and SASEGT. CDR3 region: CASRQDTYTEAFF. CDR3 DNA sequence: TGTGCCAGCAGACAGGATACTTACACTGAAGCTTTCTTT.

The gene calls are TRBV19 and TRBJ2-1; D is perhaps TRBD1 (5 bases). The CDR3 length is 15 residues. Per the germline V gene, CDR1 is LNHDA and CDR2 is SQIVND (reference sequence). Trimming removed 4 bases from V and 3 bases from J, with 13 bases in between. The CDR3 sequence: CASSRRQPIYNEQFF. In DNA form, the CDR3 reads TGTGCCAGTAGTAGGCGACAGCCCATCTACAATGAGCAGTTCTTC.

The genes are TRBV11-2 and TRBJ2-1; possible D gene TRBD2, 6 bases. The V end was cut by 5 bases, the J end by 4 bases, with 15 bases between. The CDR3 loop spans 15 amino acids. The germline V gene has CDR1 SGHAT and CDR2 FQNNGV. CDR3 DNA sequence: TGTGCCAGCAGCCGTCTTCGGGGGACGTACAATGAGCAGTTCTTC. The encoded protein is CASSRLRGTYNEQFF.

The chain employs TRBV5-4 and TRBJ2-7, with TRBD2 identical over 9 bases. Germline V lookup: CDR1 SGHNT, CDR2 YYREEE (reference sequence). The CDR3 is made up of 15 amino acids. Germline trimming cut 4 bases from V and 4 bases from J; bases unmatched to any gene: 9. CDR3 sequence (DNA): TGTGCCAGCAGCGAGTCGAGCGGGGGGTTATACGAGCAGTACTTC. It codes for CASSESSGGLYEQYF.

CDR3 region: CASSQSGSSYNEQFF. DNA of the CDR3: TGTGCCAGCAGCCAAAGCGGAAGCTCCTACAATGAGCAGTTCTTC. The chain uses TRBV11-2 and TRBJ2-1; a possible D gene is TRBD2 (5 bases). The CDR3 runs to 15 residues. Trimming cost V 5 bases and J 0 bases, with 11 bases left between them. Germline CDR1 SGHAT, CDR2 FQNNGV.

The chain joins TRBV30 to TRBJ2-2, with TRBD1 matching over 8 bases. The CDR3 totals 13 residues. After removal of 5 bases from V and 4 bases from J, the junction contained 3 bases not matched to a gene. CDR1 GTSNPN and CDR2 SVGIG come from the germline V gene (reference sequence). CDR3 residues: CAWGQGRTGELFF. As DNA, the CDR3 is TGTGCCTGGGGACAGGGCCGCACCGGGGAGCTGTTTTTT.

The rearrangement links TRBV6-5 to TRBJ1-2; 8 bases agree with TRBD1. The CDR3 runs to 13 residues. Trimming cost V 6 bases and J 8 bases; bases outside gene matches: 8. Germline V gene sequence: CDR1 MNHEY, CDR2 SVGAGI. CDR3 DNA: TGTGCCAGCAGCCAGGGACAGGCGAGGGGCTACACCTTC. It yields the protein CASSQGQARGYTF.

The rearrangement joins TRBV4-2 to TRBJ2-7, with TRBD2 as a possible D gene (5 bases). Deletions cut 0 bases from V and 7 bases from J, with 13 bases between. From germline, CDR1 is LGHNA and CDR2 YNFKEQ. This CDR3 has 14 amino acids. The CDR3 DNA is TGTGCCAGCAGCCAAGATGGTCCTTCGGGGGAGCAGTACTTC. It translates to CASSQDGPSGEQYF.

This CDR3 reads CASSPLEGTQYF. CDR3 in DNA: TGTGCCAGCAGCCCCCTGGAGGGGACCCAGTACTTC. V gene TRBV7-6 combines with J gene TRBJ2-5, with D possibly TRBD2 on 6 matching bases. This CDR3 is 12 amino acids long. The V gene lost 5 bases and the J gene lost 7 bases, with 11 bases spanning the gap. Germline CDR1 reads SGHVS; CDR2 reads FNYEAQ.

This chain uses TRBV30 with TRBJ1-1; D is unresolved. The CDR3 sequence is 12 residues long. V was shortened by 3 bases and J by 1 base, with 6 bases between the two germline ends. The germline V gene has CDR1 GTSNPN and CDR2 SVGIG (reference sequence). CDR3 sequence: CAWSQKNTEAFF. The CDR3 nucleotides read TGTGCCTGGAGCCAAAAGAACACTGAAGCTTTCTTT.

V and J are TRBV7-2 and TRBJ1-6; D gene uncertain. The V end lost 1 base, the J end lost 10 bases, and 17 bases lay between the germline ends. CDR1 SGHTA and CDR2 FQGNSA come from the germline V gene. The CDR3 totals 16 residues. The CDR3 region is CASSLELVSFGSPLHF. CDR3 nucleotides: TGTGCCAGCAGCTTAGAACTGGTGAGCTTCGGGTCACCCCTCCACTTT.

V gene TRBV7-9 combines with J gene TRBJ1-2; 8 nucleotides line up with TRBD1. Germline V gives CDR1 SEHNR, CDR2 FQNEAQ (reference sequence). Trimming at V came to 5 bases and at J to 10 bases, leaving 12 bases not matched to a gene. The CDR3 is 14 amino acids. The DNA of the CDR3 is TGTGCCAGCAGCAAACAACAGGGGGAAGGCGCCTACACCTTC. Residues: CASSKQQGEGAYTF.

The chain recombines TRBV7-2 with TRBJ2-7; no definite D call. The germline V gene encodes CDR1 SGHTA and CDR2 FQGNSA. Trimming took off 5 bases at V and 0 bases at J, with 5 bases between the two ends. The CDR3 totals 12 residues. The CDR3 region is CASSASSYEQYF. Written as DNA, the CDR3 is TGTGCCAGCAGCGCGAGCTCCTACGAGCAGTACTTC.

This chain joins TRBV12-5 and TRBJ2-1; 11 bases fit TRBD2. Trimming removed 3 bases from V and 2 bases from J; junction bases left unmatched: 0. CDR3 size: 15 residues. Per the germline V gene, CDR1 is LGHNT and CDR2 is FRNRAP. The CDR3 region is CASGFSGGAYNEQFF. The CDR3, as DNA: TGTGCTAGTGGTTTTAGCGGGGGGGCCTACAATGAGCAGTTCTTC.

The V and J genes are TRBV2 and TRBJ2-7, with D perhaps TRBD2 (6 bases). Germline V gene sequence: CDR1 SNHLY, CDR2 FYNNEI. CDR3 size: 11 residues. Trimming stripped 9 bases from V and 6 bases from J, with 12 bases between. The DNA for the CDR3 is TGTGCCAGTCGACTGGGGGGCGAGCAGTACTTC. The encoded protein is CASRLGGEQYF.